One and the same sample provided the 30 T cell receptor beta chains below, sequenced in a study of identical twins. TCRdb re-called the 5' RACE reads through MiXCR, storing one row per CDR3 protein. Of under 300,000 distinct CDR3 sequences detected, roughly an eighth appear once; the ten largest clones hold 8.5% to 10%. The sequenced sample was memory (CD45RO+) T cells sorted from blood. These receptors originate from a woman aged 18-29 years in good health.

Here the CDR3 DNA reads TGCAGCGTTGTAGATAGCGGCATGGCTACAGATACGCAGTATTTT. Residues: CSVVDSGMATDTQYF. The gene calls are TRBV29-1 and TRBJ2-3, with D tentatively TRBD2 (6 bases). The CDR3 is 15 residues long. Germline assignment: CDR1 SQVTM and CDR2 ANQGSEA. V lost 4 bases to trimming and J lost 3 bases, with 17 bases between them.

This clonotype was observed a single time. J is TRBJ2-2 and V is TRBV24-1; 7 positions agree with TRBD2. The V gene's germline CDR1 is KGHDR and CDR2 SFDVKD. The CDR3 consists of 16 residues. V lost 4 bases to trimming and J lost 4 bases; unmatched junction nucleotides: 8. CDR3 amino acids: CATSEGGRSGTGELFF. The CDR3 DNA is TGTGCCACCAGTGAAGGCGGGAGAAGCGGCACCGGGGAGCTGTTTTTT.

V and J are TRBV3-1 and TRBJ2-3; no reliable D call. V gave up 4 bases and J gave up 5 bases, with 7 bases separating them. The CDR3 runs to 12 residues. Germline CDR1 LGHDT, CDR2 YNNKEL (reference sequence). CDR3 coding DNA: TGTGCCAGCAGCCGACATGGAGATACGCAGTATTTT. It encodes CASSRHGDTQYF.

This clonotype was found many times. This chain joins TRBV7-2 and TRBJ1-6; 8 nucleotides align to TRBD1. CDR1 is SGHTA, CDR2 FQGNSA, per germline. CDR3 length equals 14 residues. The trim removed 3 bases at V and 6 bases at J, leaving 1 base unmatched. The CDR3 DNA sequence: TGTGCCAGCAGCTTTACAGGGGGTAATTCACCCCTCCACTTT. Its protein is CASSFTGGNSPLHF.

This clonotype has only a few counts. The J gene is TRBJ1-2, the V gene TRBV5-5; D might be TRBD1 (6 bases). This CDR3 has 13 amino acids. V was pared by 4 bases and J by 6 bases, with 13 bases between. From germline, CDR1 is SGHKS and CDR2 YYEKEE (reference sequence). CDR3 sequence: CASSQHREHGYTF. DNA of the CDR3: TGTGCCAGCAGCCAGCACAGGGAGCATGGCTACACCTTC.

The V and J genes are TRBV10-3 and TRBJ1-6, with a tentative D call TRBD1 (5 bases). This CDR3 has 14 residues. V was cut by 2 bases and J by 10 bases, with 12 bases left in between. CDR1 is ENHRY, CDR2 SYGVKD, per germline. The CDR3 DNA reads TGTGCCATCAGTGAGCAGGGTAATGGGTCACCCCTCCACTTT. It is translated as CAISEQGNGSPLHF.

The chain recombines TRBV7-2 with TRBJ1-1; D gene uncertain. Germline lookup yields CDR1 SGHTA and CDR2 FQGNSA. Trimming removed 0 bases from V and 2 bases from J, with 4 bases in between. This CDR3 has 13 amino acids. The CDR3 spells CASSLAINTEAFF. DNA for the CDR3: TGTGCCAGCAGCTTAGCCATTAACACTGAAGCTTTCTTT.

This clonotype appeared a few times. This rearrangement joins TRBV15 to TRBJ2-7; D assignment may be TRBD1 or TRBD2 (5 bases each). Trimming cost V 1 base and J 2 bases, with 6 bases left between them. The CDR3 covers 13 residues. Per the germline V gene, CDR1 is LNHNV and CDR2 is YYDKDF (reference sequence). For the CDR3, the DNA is TGTGCCACCAGCAGAGCGGGACCCTACGAGCAGTACTTC. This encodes CATSRAGPYEQYF.

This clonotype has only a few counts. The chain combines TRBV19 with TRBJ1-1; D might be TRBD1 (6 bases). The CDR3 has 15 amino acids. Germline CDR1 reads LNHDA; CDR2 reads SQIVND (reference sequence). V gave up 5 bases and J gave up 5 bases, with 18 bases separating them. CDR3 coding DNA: TGTGCCAGTAGTCCACAGGGAAAGCTTGTTACTGAAGCTTTCTTT. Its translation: CASSPQGKLVTEAFF.

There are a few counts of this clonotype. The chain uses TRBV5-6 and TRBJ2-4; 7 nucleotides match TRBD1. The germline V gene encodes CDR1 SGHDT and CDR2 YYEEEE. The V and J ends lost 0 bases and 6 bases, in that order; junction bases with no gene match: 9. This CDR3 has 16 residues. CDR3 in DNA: TGTGCCAGCAGCTTGGAAACAGGGGCTGTTGGAAACATTCAGTACTTC. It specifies CASSLETGAVGNIQYF.

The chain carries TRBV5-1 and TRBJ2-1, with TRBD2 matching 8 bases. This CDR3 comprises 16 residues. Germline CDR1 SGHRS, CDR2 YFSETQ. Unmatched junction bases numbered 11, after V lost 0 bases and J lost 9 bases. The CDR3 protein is CASSLGGGRLVGEQFF. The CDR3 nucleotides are TGCGCCAGCAGCTTGGGCGGCGGGAGGCTCGTGGGTGAGCAGTTCTTC. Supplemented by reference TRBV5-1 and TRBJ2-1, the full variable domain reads KAGVTQTPRYLIKTRGQQVTLSCSPISGHRSVSWYQQTPGQGLQFLFEYFSETQRNKGNFPGRFSGRQFSNSRSEMNVSTLELGDSALYLCASSLGGGRLVGEQFFGPGTRLTVL.

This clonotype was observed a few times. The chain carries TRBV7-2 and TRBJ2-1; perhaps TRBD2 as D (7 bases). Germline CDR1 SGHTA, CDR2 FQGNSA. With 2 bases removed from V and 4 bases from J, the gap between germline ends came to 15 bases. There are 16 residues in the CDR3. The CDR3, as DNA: TGTGCCAGCAGCTTACCCCGGGGGGCCAAATACAATGAGCAGTTCTTC. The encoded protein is CASSLPRGAKYNEQFF.

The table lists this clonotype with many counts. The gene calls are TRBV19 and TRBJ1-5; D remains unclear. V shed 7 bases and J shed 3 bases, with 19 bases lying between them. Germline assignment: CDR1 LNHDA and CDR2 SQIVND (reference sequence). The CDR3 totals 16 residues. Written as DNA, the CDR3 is TGTGCCAGTAAAAAAGATTTAGGACTGAACAATCAGCCCCAGCATTTT. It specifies CASKKDLGLNNQPQHF.

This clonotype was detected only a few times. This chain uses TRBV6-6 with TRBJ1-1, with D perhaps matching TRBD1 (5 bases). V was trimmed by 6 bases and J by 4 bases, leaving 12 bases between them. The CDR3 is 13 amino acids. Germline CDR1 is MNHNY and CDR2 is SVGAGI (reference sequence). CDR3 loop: CASSYTGPTEAFF. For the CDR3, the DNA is TGTGCCAGCAGCTATACAGGTCCCACTGAAGCTTTCTTT.

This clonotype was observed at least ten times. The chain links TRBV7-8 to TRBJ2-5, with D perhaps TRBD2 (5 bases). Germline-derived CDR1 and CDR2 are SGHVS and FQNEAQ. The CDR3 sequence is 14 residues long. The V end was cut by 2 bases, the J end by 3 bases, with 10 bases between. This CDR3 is CASSLSSGKETQYF. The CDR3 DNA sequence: TGTGCCAGCAGCTTAAGCTCGGGGAAAGAGACCCAGTACTTC.

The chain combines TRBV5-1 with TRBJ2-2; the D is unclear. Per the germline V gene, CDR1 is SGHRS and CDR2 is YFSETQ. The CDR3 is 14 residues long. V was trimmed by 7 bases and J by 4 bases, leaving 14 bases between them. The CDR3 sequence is CASYKSGSTGELFF. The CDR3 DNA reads TGCGCCAGCTATAAATCAGGCAGCACCGGGGAGCTGTTTTTT.

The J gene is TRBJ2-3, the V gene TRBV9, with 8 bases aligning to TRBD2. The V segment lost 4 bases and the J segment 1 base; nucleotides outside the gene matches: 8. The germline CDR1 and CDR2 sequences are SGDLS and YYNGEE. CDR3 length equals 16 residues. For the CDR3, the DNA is TGTGCCAGCAGCATGAGGAGCGGGAGAGGCACAGATACGCAGTATTTT. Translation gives CASSMRSGRGTDTQYF.

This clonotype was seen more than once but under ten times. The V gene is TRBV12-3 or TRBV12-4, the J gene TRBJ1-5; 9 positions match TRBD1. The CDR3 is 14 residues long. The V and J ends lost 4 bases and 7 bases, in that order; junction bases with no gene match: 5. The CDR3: CASSSGTGKQPQHF. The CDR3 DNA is TGTGCCAGCAGTTCCGGGACAGGGAAGCAGCCCCAGCATTTT.

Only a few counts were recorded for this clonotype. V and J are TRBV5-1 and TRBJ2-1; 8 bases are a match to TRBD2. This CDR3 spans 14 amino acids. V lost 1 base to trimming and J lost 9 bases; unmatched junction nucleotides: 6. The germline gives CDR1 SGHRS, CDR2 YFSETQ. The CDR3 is CASSLNGGEGEQFF. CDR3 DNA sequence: TGCGCCAGCAGCTTGAACGGGGGGGAAGGTGAGCAGTTCTTC.

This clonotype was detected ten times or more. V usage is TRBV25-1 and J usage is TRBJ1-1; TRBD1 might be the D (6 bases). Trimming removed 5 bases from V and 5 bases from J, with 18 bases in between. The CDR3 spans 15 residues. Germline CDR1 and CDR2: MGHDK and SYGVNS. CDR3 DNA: TGTGCCAGCAGTAAATGGGACAAATGGGGGACTGAAGCTTTCTTT. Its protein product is CASSKWDKWGTEAFF.

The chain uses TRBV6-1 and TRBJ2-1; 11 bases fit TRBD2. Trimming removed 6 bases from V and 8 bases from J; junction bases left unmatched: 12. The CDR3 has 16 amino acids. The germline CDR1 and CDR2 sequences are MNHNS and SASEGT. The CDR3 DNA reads TGTGCCAGCAGACCCACCCGACTAGCGGGAATGGATGAGCAGTTCTTC. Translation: CASRPTRLAGMDEQFF.

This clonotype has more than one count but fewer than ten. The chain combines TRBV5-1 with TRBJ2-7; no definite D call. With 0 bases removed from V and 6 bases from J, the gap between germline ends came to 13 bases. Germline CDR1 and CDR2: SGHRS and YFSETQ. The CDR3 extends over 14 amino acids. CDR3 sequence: CASSLAVGVGEQYF. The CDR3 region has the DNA TGCGCCAGCAGCTTGGCCGTCGGTGTGGGCGAGCAGTACTTC.

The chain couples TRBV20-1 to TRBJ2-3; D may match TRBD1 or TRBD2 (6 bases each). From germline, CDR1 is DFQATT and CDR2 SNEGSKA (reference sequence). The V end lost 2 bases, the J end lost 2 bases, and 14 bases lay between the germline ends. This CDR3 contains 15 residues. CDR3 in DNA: TGCAGTGCTAGATTGGCAGGGGAGGCCACAGATACGCAGTATTTT. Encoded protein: CSARLAGEATDTQYF.

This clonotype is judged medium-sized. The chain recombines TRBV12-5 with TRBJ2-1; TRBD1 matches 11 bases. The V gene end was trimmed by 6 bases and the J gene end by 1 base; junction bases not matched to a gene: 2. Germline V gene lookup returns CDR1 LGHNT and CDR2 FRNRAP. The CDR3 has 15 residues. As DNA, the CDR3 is TGTGCTAGTGGGGGGACAGGGGGTTCCTACAATGAGCAGTTCTTC. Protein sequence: CASGGTGGSYNEQFF.

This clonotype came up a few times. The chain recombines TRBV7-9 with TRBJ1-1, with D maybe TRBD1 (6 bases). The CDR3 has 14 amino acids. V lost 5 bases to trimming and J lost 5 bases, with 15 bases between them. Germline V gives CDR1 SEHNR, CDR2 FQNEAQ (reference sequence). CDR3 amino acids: CASSRQARGTEAFF. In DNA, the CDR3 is TGTGCCAGCAGCAGACAGGCCAGGGGAACTGAAGCTTTCTTT.

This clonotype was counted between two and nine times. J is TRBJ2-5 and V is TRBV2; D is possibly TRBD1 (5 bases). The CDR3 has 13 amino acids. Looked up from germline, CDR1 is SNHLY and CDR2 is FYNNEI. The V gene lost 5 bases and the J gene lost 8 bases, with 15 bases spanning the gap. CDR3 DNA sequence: TGTGCCAGCAGTAGTTCAGCTCAGGGTACCCAGTACTTC. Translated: CASSSSAQGTQYF.

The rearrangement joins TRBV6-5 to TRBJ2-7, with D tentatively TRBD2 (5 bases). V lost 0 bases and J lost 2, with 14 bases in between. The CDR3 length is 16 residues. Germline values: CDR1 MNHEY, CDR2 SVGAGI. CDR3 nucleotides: TGTGCCAGCAGTTACTCGACATCCTCGGGGACCTACGAGCAGTACTTC. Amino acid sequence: CASSYSTSSGTYEQYF.

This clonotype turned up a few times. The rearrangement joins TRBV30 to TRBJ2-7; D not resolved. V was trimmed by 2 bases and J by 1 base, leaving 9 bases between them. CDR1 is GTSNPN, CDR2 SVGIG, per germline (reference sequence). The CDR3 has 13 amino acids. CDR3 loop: CAWSRSSSYEQYF. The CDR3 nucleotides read TGTGCCTGGAGTAGGAGCAGTTCCTACGAGCAGTACTTC.

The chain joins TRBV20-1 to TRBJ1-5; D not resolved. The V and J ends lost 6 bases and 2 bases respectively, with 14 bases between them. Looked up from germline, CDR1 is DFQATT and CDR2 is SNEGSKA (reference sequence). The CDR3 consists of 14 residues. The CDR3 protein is CSAAVGFGNQPQHF. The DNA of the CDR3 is TGCAGTGCCGCAGTGGGGTTCGGCAATCAGCCCCAGCATTTT.

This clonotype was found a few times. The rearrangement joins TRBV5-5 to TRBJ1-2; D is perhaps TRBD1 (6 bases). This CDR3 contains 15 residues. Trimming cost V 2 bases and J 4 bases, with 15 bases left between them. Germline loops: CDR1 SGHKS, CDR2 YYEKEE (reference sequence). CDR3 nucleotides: TGTGCCAGCAGCTTACGCGGTTCACAGGGCTATGGCTACACCTTC. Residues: CASSLRGSQGYGYTF.